A selection of T cell receptor beta chains follows, all from one sample in a study of shared clonotypes between healthy human individuals. Sequenced by immunoSEQ multiplex PCR; TCRdb stores in-frame clones only, minus some. The sample shows around 610,000 clones, approximately 96% of them seen only once. The source material was naive CD8+ T cells sorted from blood. Source of these receptors: a woman younger than 45 in good health. Each CDR3 is given with its conserved first and last residue. A D gene is named only where the DNA matches it firmly. Rows may omit the clone size; those that give it use once, few, many or a size class.

d_call	v_call	clone_size	j_call	cdr3_aa	cdr3_nt
NA	TRBV6-5	NA	TRBJ2-7	CASSRGEVLYEQYF	TGTGCCAGCAGTAGGGGGGAGGTCCTCTACGAGCAGTACTTC
TRBD1	TRBV18	NA	TRBJ2-7	CASSPIGTGIYEQYF	TGTGCCAGCTCACCAATCGGGACAGGGATCTACGAGCAGTACTTC
NA	TRBV28	NA	TRBJ2-1	CASSFSFRANNEQFF	TGTGCCAGCAGTTTTTCTTTTAGGGCCAACAATGAGCAGTTCTTC
NA	TRBV28	NA	TRBJ2-7	CASSSMDSDYEQYF	TGTGCCAGCAGTTCGATGGACAGCGATTACGAGCAGTACTTC
NA	TRBV5-1	NA	TRBJ1-1	CASSLVVDRPNTEAFF	TGCGCCAGCAGCTTGGTAGTAGACCGACCGAACACTGAAGCTTTCTTT
NA	TRBV5-6	NA	TRBJ2-7	CASSDGPGTYEQYF	TGTGCCAGCAGCGACGGTCCGGGTACCTACGAGCAGTACTTC
NA	TRBV28	NA	TRBJ2-5	CASSPSNVPETQYF	TGTGCCAGCAGTCCTTCCAATGTTCCAGAGACCCAGTACTTC
NA	TRBV7-9	NA	TRBJ1-5	CASSPSRVPQPQHF	TGTGCCAGCAGCCCAAGCCGGGTCCCTCAGCCCCAGCATTTT
TRBD1	TRBV27	NA	TRBJ1-1	CASRYNRGGADTEAFF	TGTGCCAGCAGATATAACAGGGGAGGTGCGGACACTGAAGCTTTCTTT
TRBD2	TRBV5-1	NA	TRBJ2-7	CASTSRAGGPYEQYF	TGCGCCAGCACCTCCCGAGCGGGAGGGCCCTACGAGCAGTACTTC
NA	TRBV5-6	NA	TRBJ2-7	CASSLGNYYEQYF	TGTGCCAGCAGCTTGGGGAACTACTACGAGCAGTACTTC
NA	TRBV11-2	NA	TRBJ2-1	CASSSLTGRNEQFF	TGTGCCAGCAGCTCTTTGACGGGGCGGAATGAGCAGTTCTTC
TRBD2	TRBV14	NA	TRBJ2-2	CASSQGGRESNTGELFF	TGTGCCAGCAGCCAAGGAGGGCGGGAGTCGAACACCGGGGAGCTGTTTTTT
NA	TRBV9	NA	TRBJ2-2	CASTWGASGELFF	TGTGCCAGCACTTGGGGCGCGAGCGGGGAGCTGTTTTTT
NA	TRBV5-1	NA	TRBJ2-7	CASSLAAASEGYEQYF	TGCGCCAGCAGCTTGGCCGCTGCCTCGGAGGGCTACGAGCAGTACTTC
NA	TRBV5-5	once	TRBJ1-5	CASSPALVEGNQPQHF	TGTGCCAGCAGCCCGGCCTTAGTCGAGGGCAATCAGCCCCAGCATTTT
NA	TRBV11-2	NA	TRBJ2-1	CASSLEGEQFF	TGTGCCAGCAGCTTAGAAGGTGAGCAGTTCTTC
NA	TRBV7-9	NA	TRBJ1-2	CASSRAVDYGYTF	TGTGCCAGCTCGAGGGCCGTTGACTATGGCTACACCTTC
TRBD2	TRBV10-2	NA	TRBJ2-5	CASREGSGRFRETQYF	TGCGCCAGCAGGGAAGGTAGCGGGAGGTTCCGGGAGACCCAGTACTTC
TRBD2	TRBV13	NA	TRBJ2-7	CASSPWTSGRDREQYF	TGTGCCAGCAGCCCGTGGACTAGCGGGAGGGATCGCGAGCAGTACTTC
TRBD1	TRBV6-5	NA	TRBJ2-7	CASSSLGQGDSEQYF	TGTGCCAGCAGTTCCCTGGGACAGGGGGACTCCGAGCAGTACTTC
NA	TRBV5-7	NA	TRBJ1-6	CASSLSNSPLHF	TGTGCCAGCAGCTTGTCGAATTCACCCCTCCACTTT
NA	TRBV27	once	TRBJ1-4	CASSLGPGTNEKLFF	TGTGCCAGCAGTTTGGGGCCGGGAACTAATGAAAAACTGTTTTTT
NA	TRBV2	NA	TRBJ1-1	CASSVGVPSEAFF	TGTGCCAGCAGTGTTGGTGTCCCGTCTGAAGCTTTCTTT
TRBD2	TRBV15	NA	TRBJ2-1	CATSRDSPRTSGIYYNEQFF	TGTGCCACCAGCAGAGATTCTCCAAGGACTAGCGGAATTTACTACAATGAGCAGTTCTTC
NA	TRBV4-1	NA	TRBJ2-1	CASSQETGHSYNEQFF	TGCGCCAGCAGCCAAGAGACGGGTCACTCCTACAATGAGCAGTTCTTC
TRBD2	TRBV28	NA	TRBJ2-7	CASNNSGRIREQYF	TGTGCCAGCAATAATAGCGGGAGGATTCGGGAGCAGTACTTC
NA	TRBV29-1	NA	TRBJ1-2	CSVRQGYGYTF	TGCAGCGTTCGGCAGGGATATGGCTACACCTTC
TRBD1	TRBV9	NA	TRBJ2-3	CASNSAAGGVGPTDTQYF	TGTGCCAGCAACTCCGCGGCAGGGGGCGTTGGTCCCACAGATACGCAGTATTTT